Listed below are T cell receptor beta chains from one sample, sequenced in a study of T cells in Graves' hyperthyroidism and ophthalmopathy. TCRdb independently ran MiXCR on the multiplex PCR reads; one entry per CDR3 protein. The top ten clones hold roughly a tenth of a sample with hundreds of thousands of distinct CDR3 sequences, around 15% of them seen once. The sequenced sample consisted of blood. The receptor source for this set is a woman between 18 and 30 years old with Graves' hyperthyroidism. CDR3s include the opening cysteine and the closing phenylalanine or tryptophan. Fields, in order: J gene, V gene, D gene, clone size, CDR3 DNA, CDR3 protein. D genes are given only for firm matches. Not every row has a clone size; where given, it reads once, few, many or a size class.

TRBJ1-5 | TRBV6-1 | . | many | TGTGCCAGCAGTGAACAGGAGGGAAACAATCAGCCCCAGCATTTT | CASSEQEGNNQPQHF
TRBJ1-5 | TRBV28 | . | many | TGTGCCAGCAGTCTTACCTCCGGGACAAGCAATCAGCCCCAGCATTTT | CASSLTSGTSNQPQHF
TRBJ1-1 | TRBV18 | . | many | TGTGCCAGCTCACCCCAGCAGGGTGTCGCTTTCTTT | CASSPQQGVAFF
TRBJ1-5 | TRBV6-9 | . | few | TGTGCCAGCAGTTATCTTGCACAGAGTGCCCAGCATTTT | CASSYLAQSAQHF
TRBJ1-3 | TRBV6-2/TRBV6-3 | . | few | TGTGCCAGCCGAATCAGGAGCTCTGGAAACACCATATATTTT | CASRIRSSGNTIYF
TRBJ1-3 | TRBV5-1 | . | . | TGCGCCAGTATGGATGCCTACTCTGGAAACACCATATATTTT | CASMDAYSGNTIYF
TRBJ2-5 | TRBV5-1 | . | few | TGCGCCAGCAGCTTGGGCCCGACGACCGCCGAGACCCAGTACTTC | CASSLGPTTAETQYF
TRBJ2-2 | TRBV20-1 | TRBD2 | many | TGCAGTGCGACCAGCGGGAGGGCCGGGGAGCTGTTTTTT | CSATSGRAGELFF
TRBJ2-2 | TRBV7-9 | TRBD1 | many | TGTGCCAGCAGACCGGGGACAGCGAACACCGGGGAGCTGTTTTTT | CASRPGTANTGELFF
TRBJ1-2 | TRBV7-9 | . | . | TGTGCCAGCAGCTTAGCGGAAGGGAAAAGCTATGGCTACACCTTC | CASSLAEGKSYGYTF
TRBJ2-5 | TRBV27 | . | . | TGTGCCAGCAGTCGCGATAGGTACATAGAGACCCAGTACTTC | CASSRDRYIETQYF
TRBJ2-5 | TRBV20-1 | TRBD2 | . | TGCAGTGCTAGAACTCCAGGGAGCGGGATCGGGGAGACCCAGTACTTC | CSARTPGSGIGETQYF
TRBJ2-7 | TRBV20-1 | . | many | TGCAGTGCTTCCGACAGATCGGGCTACGAGCAGTACTTC | CSASDRSGYEQYF
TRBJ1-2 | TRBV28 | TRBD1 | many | TGTGCCAGCAGTTTAGGACAGGGTCCTACAAACTATGGCTACACCTTC | CASSLGQGPTNYGYTF
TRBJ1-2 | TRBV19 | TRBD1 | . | TGTGCCAGTAGCGATACAGGGGGATGGAGCTACACCTTC | CASSDTGGWSYTF
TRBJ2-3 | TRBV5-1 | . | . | TGCGCCAGCGGGACACGTACGACAGATACGCAGTATTTT | CASGTRTTDTQYF
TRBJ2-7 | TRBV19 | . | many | TGTGCCAGTAGTAGGACGGTGACCTCCTACGAGCAGTACTTC | CASSRTVTSYEQYF
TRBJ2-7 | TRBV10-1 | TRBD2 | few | TGCGCCAGCAGTGACAGGGGACTAGCGGGACGGGGCGAGCAGTACTTC | CASSDRGLAGRGEQYF
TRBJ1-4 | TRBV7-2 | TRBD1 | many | TGTGCCAGCAGCCTTTCAGGGGGCGGTGAAAAACTGTTTTTT | CASSLSGGGEKLFF
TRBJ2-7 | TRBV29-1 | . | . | TGCAGCGTTGTCCCCAGGGGGGACAGTCCCCTGTTAGAGCAGTACTTC | CSVVPRGDSPLLEQYF
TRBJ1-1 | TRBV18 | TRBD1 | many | TGTGCCAGCTCACCGCAGGGGGCGTCTGAAGCTTTCTTT | CASSPQGASEAFF
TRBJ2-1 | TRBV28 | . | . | TGTGCCAGCAGTGTCCTGACAGTTAATGAGCAGTTCTTC | CASSVLTVNEQFF
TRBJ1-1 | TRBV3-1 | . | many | TGTGCCAGCAGCCTTACCGGTGGGGCCCTGAACACTGAAGCTTTCTTT | CASSLTGGALNTEAFF
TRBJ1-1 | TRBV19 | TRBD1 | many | TGTGCCAGTAGTATAGATGTAAGACAGGGAGGATCAGGCACTGAAGCTTTCTTT | CASSIDVRQGGSGTEAFF
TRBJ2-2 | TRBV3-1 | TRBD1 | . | TGTGCCAGCAGCTCCTCCGGGACAGGGGCCTCCGGGGAGCTGTTTTTT | CASSSSGTGASGELFF
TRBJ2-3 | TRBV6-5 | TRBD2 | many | TGTGCCAGCAGGACCGGGACTAGCGGATTTAGCACAGATACGCAGTATTTT | CASRTGTSGFSTDTQYF